Below, 10 T cell receptor beta chains from the same sample are listed, as sequenced in a study of blood T cell dynamics during melanoma immunotherapy. Sequenced by immunoSEQ multiplex PCR; TCRdb stores in-frame clones only, minus some. The sample lists roughly 29,000 clones, 75% to 90% seen once, with 9% to 12% in the top ten. This sample's time point: week 3, after first cycle of checkpoint inhibitor. This specimen was blood, taken from a patient treated with checkpoint blockade. These receptor sequences come from a human donor with melanoma.

The V and J genes are TRBV27 and TRBJ2-6, with D hard to call. The V gene's germline CDR1 is MNHEY and CDR2 SMNVEV (reference sequence). The V and J ends lost 4 bases and 0 bases respectively, with 7 bases between them. There are 15 residues in the CDR3. CDR3 DNA sequence: TGTGCCAGCAGTTCGCCCAGCTCTGGGGCCAACGTCCTGACTTTC. Translated: CASSSPSSGANVLTF.

This clone appeared a few times. The chain joins TRBV7-9 to TRBJ1-1; the D is unclear. The CDR3 loop spans 12 amino acids. CDR1 is SEHNR and CDR2 is FQNEAQ in the germline V gene (reference sequence). V shed 5 bases and J shed 8 bases, with 12 bases lying between them. The chain's CDR3 is CASSPVGEEAFF. The CDR3 region has the DNA TGTGCCAGCAGCCCCGTGGGTGAAGAAGCTTTCTTT.

The chain has TRBV5-4 and TRBJ1-2; 7 bases match TRBD1. V lost 0 bases to trimming and J lost 8 bases; unmatched junction nucleotides: 13. In germline, CDR1 is SGHNT, CDR2 YYREEE (reference sequence). The CDR3 is 16 amino acids. CDR3 sequence: CASSLDGTAHSEGYTF. The CDR3 coding sequence is TGTGCCAGCAGCTTGGACGGGACAGCCCATTCGGAGGGCTACACCTTC.

The V and J genes are TRBV5-1 and TRBJ1-5; perhaps TRBD1 as D (5 bases). In germline, CDR1 is SGHRS, CDR2 YFSETQ. The CDR3 spans 14 residues. Trimming stripped 0 bases from V and 2 bases from J, with 6 bases between. This chain's CDR3 is CASSLEGGNQPQHF. The CDR3 bases are TGCGCCAGCAGCTTGGAAGGGGGCAATCAGCCCCAGCATTTT.

The V gene is TRBV6-6, the J gene TRBJ1-2; 8 bases map to TRBD1. The CDR3 extends over 15 amino acids. The ends lost 0 bases at V and 8 bases at J; junction bases unmatched: 8. Germline V CDR1 and CDR2: MNHNY, SVGAGI (reference sequence). CDR3 DNA: TGTGCCAGCAGTTACTCAGGCACAGGGGGGGGAGGCTACACCTTC. This translates into CASSYSGTGGGGYTF.

The rearrangement uses TRBV6-1 and TRBJ2-7; a weak D match, TRBD2 (6 bases). Germline lookup yields CDR1 MNHNS and CDR2 SASEGT. There are 12 residues in the CDR3. V shed 7 bases and J shed 6 bases, with 13 bases lying between them. The CDR3 here is CASTMGGREQYF. For the CDR3, the DNA is TGTGCCAGCACTATGGGAGGCCGCGAGCAGTACTTC.

By proportion, this clone is medium-sized. The V call is TRBV9, the J call TRBJ1-1, with D perhaps TRBD1 (5 bases). The CDR3 contains 16 residues. CDR1 is SGDLS and CDR2 is YYNGEE in the germline V gene. Trimming left V 0 bases short and J 3 bases short, with 15 bases between. The CDR3 DNA follows: TGTGCCAGCAGCGTAGCGGATATGGGACTTGACACTGAAGCTTTCTTT. It yields the protein CASSVADMGLDTEAFF.

V and J are TRBV19 and TRBJ1-1; no reliable D call. CDR1 and CDR2 (germline): LNHDA, SQIVND (reference sequence). This CDR3 contains 12 residues. V lost 5 bases and J lost 7, with 11 bases in between. CDR3 DNA: TGTGCCAGTAGTGAGACCCCTCTTGAAGCTTTCTTT. Its protein product is CASSETPLEAFF.

V and J are TRBV5-1 and TRBJ1-2; TRBD1 agrees at 10 bases. The J segment lost 4 bases and the V segment lost 0 bases, leaving 3 bases of the junction unmatched. The CDR3 runs 15 residues. The V gene's germline CDR1 is SGHRS and CDR2 YFSETQ. The CDR3 reads CASSLDGTGAYGYTF. The CDR3 DNA reads as TGCGCCAGCAGCTTGGACGGGACAGGGGCCTATGGCTACACCTTC.

This clone occurred once. The rearrangement joins TRBV5-6 to TRBJ2-2; 8 bases agree with TRBD2. V shed 4 bases and J 4 bases; nucleotides not matched to a gene: 12. The CDR3 contains 17 residues. Germline V gives CDR1 SGHDT, CDR2 YYEEEE. CDR3 sequence (DNA): TGTGCCAGCAGCCCCACGGGGGGGATCGGGGTCACCGGGGAGCTGTTTTTT. This sequence encodes CASSPTGGIGVTGELFF.